This T cell receptor beta chain was identified in a study of CD8+ T cells in alopecia areata. Study-wide background: The SALT score measured affected scalp surface percentage in treated patients.

Points on this clone: Its specificity is not known.

Overall study results and limits: Persistence during tofacitinib was seen for many expanded lesional clones in scalp and blood.

Sequencing relied on a cDNA template that was reverse transcribed from extracted RNA. Measured with immunoSEQ multiplex PCR; TCRdb has only the in-frame clones, and not every one. The repertoire includes fewer than 5,500 clones, approximately 64% of them detected once, and about an eighth sits in the top ten. Treatment denoted: oral pan-JAK inhibitor, 5-10 mg twice daily. Researchers gathered lesional scalp punch biopsies and peripheral blood from patients with alopecia areata. This receptor was taken from a human donor with alopecia areata. The sample consisted of skin, taken at week 4, from a patient treated with tofacitinib.

CDR3 sequence (DNA): TGTGCCAGCAGCTTGGTCGGCGGGGGAGCAGATACGCAGTATTTT. Translated: CASSLVGGGADTQYF. The chain combines TRBV5-4 with TRBJ2-3; the match to TRBD2 covers 7 bases. The V segment lost 0 bases and the J segment 4 bases; nucleotides outside the gene matches: 5. CDR1 is SGHNT and CDR2 is YYREEE in the germline V gene (reference sequence). This CDR3 comprises 15 residues. The entire variable domain, with the rest obtained from reference TRBV5-4 and TRBJ2-3, is as follows: ETGVTQSPTHLIKTRGQQVTLRCSSQSGHNTVSWYQQALGQGPQFIFQYYREEENGRGNFPPRFSGLQFPNYSSELNVNALELDDSALYLCASSLVGGGADTQYFGPGTRLTVL.